The present T cell receptor beta chain was sequenced within a study of T cells in Graves' hyperthyroidism and ophthalmopathy. Study conclusions and caveats: Ophthalmopathy, as predicted by the model, came a median around 7 months after the prediction.

Amplification targeted TCR beta CDR3 regions from RNA transcripts. The HTBI primer set served for first-round RT-PCR of the TCR CDR3. Each CDR3 protein gets one entry after TCRdb re-called the multiplex PCR reads with MiXCR. The profile covers fewer than 450,000 distinct CDR3 sequences, with approximately 17% appearing a single time and 34% taken by the ten largest. Initially, at the first diagnosis of hyperthyroidism and before any ophthalmopathy symptoms, blood was sampled. This clonotype turned up a few times. The antigen remains unidentified. The CDR3 length is 15 residues. The V end lost 4 bases, the J end lost 2 bases, and 15 bases lay between the germline ends. The germline V gene has CDR1 MGHRA and CDR2 YSYEKL.

The sequencing sample was made of blood. The chain combines TRBV4-1 with TRBJ2-7; either TRBD1 or TRBD2 may fit D (5 bases each). The origin of this receptor is a woman aged 30 to 39 with Graves' hyperthyroidism that later progressed to Graves' ophthalmopathy. The CDR3 sequence is CASSRASSGPYEQYF. The DNA of the CDR3 is TGCGCCAGCAGCCGAGCCAGCTCGGGGCCCTACGAGCAGTACTTC.